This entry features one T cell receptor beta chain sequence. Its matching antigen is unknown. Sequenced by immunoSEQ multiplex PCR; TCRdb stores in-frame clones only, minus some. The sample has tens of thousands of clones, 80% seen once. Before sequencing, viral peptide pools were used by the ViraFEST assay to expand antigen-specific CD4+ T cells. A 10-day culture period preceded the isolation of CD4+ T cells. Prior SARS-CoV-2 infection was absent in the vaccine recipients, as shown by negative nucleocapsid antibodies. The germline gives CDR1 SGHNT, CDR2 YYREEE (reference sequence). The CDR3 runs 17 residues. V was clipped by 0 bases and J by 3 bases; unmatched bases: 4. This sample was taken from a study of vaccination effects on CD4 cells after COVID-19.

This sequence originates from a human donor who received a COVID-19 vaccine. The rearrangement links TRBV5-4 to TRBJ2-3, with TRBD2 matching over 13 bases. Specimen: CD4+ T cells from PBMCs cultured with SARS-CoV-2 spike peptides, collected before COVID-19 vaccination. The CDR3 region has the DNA TGTGCCAGCAGCTTGGGCCCACTAGCGGGGGGGACAGATACGCAGTATTTT. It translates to CASSLGPLAGGTDTQYF.